This entry lists 14 T cell receptor beta chains sequenced from one sample in a study of blood T cell repertoires in COVID-19. Clones were sequenced by immunoSEQ multiplex PCR, and TCRdb holds only the in-frame ones, with some missing. Here the sample spans fewer than 250,000 clones, approximately 90% being singletons. Sequenced sample: peripheral blood. All receptors derive from a man in his thirties or forties with acute or convalescent COVID-19.

The rearrangement joins TRBV28 to TRBJ1-2; 9 bases are a match to TRBD1. The CDR3 is 15 amino acids. V was clipped by 5 bases and J by 12 bases; unmatched bases: 16. The germline V gene has CDR1 MDHEN and CDR2 SYDVKM. The CDR3 DNA follows: TGTGCCAGCAGTGATTCGGGACAGGGAAGACGGAAGGACACCTTC. Translating it yields CASSDSGQGRRKDTF.

The chain combines TRBV7-9 with TRBJ2-6, with TRBD2 as a possible D gene (6 bases). V was cut by 5 bases and J by 0 bases, with 14 bases left in between. Germline V lookup: CDR1 SEHNR, CDR2 FQNEAQ (reference sequence). The CDR3 is made up of 17 amino acids. In DNA, the CDR3 is TGTGCCAGCAGCACCTTAGCGGAGAACTCTGGGGCCAACGTCCTGACTTTC. As protein: CASSTLAENSGANVLTF.

This chain connects TRBV28 to TRBJ1-4; D not certain. Germline CDR1 reads MDHEN; CDR2 reads SYDVKM. Trimming shortened V by 7 bases and J by 8 bases, and 17 bases separated the two germline ends. The length of the CDR3 is 14 residues. CDR3 sequence (DNA): TGTGCCAGCAATCCCGAAGGGAGAGACGAAAAACTGTTTTTT. It yields the protein CASNPEGRDEKLFF.

The chain employs TRBV14 and TRBJ2-7, with D unresolved. The CDR3 extends over 13 amino acids. Looked up from germline, CDR1 is SGHDN and CDR2 is FVKESK. Between the trimmed V and J ends, which lost 0 bases and 7 bases, there was a span of 10 bases. CDR3 DNA: TGTGCCAGCAGCCAAGATCGAGTGCGGGAGCAGTACTTC. Amino acid sequence: CASSQDRVREQYF. Full variable domain (outside the CDR3, taken from reference TRBV14 and TRBJ2-7): EAGVTQFPSHSVIEKGQTVTLRCDPISGHDNLYWYRRVMGKEIKFLLHFVKESKQDESGMPNNRFLAERTGGTYSTLKVQPAELEDSGVYFCASSQDRVREQYFGPGTRLTVT.

The CDR3 sequence is CASSFLNQPQHF. CDR3 coding DNA: TGTGCCAGCAGTTTTCTTAATCAGCCCCAGCATTTT. V gene TRBV12-3 or TRBV12-4 combines with J gene TRBJ1-5; no firm D call. The CDR3 has 12 amino acids. V was clipped by 3 bases and J by 4 bases, with 4 bases between them.

This clone occurred once. V and J are TRBV13 and TRBJ1-4, with D perhaps matching TRBD1 (6 bases). Trimming took off 5 bases at V and 7 bases at J, with 17 bases between the two ends. This CDR3 spans 15 amino acids. The germline V gene has CDR1 PRHDT and CDR2 FYEKMQ (reference sequence). The CDR3 nucleotides are TGTGCCAGCAGCCAAAGAGGGGGATCGGGTGAAAAACTGTTTTTT. Protein sequence: CASSQRGGSGEKLFF.

The chain carries TRBV5-1 and TRBJ2-7; D gene ambiguous. Between the trimmed V and J ends, which lost 4 bases and 3 bases, there was a span of 11 bases. Germline CDR1 and CDR2: SGHRS and YFSETQ. The CDR3 runs to 13 residues. The CDR3 region has the DNA TGCGCCAGCAGCCAAATGGTCGGCTACGAGCAGTACTTC. This codes for CASSQMVGYEQYF.

In this sample, this clone turned up once. The V and J genes are TRBV7-2 and TRBJ1-1; 8 bases align to TRBD1. The CDR3 has 15 amino acids. The J segment lost 5 bases and the V segment lost 1 base, leaving 6 bases of the junction unmatched. CDR1 is SGHTA and CDR2 is FQGNSA in the germline V gene. CDR3 nucleotide sequence: TGTGCCAGCAGCTTAGTCCAGGGGGCAGGTACTGAAGCTTTCTTT. Translating gives CASSLVQGAGTEAFF.

The chain uses TRBV11-3 and TRBJ2-1; TRBD2 agrees at 7 bases. This CDR3 is 14 amino acids long. V gave up 5 bases and J gave up 5 bases; unmatched junction bases: 6. The germline V gene has CDR1 SGHNT and CDR2 YENEEA. Written as DNA, the CDR3 is TGTGCCAGCAGCCTAGTCAGCGGGGACAATGAGCAGTTCTTC. Amino acid sequence: CASSLVSGDNEQFF.

This chain uses TRBV7-8 with TRBJ2-3, with D maybe TRBD1 (6 bases). The CDR3 has 15 residues. Germline CDR1 SGHVS, CDR2 FQNEAQ. Trimming left V 2 bases short and J 4 bases short, with 13 bases between. CDR3 coding DNA: TGTGCCAGCAGCTTAAGAACAGGGTGGCCAGATACGCAGTATTTT. Translation gives CASSLRTGWPDTQYF.

CDR3 amino acids: CASSVERGLGNTIYF. The CDR3, as DNA: TGTGCCAGCAGCGTAGAGAGGGGGCTTGGAAACACCATATATTTT. The chain recombines TRBV9 with TRBJ1-3, with TRBD1 matching 7 bases. V trimming: 0 bases; J trimming: 3 bases; junction bases outside the gene matches: 3. CDR1 is SGDLS and CDR2 is YYNGEE in the germline V gene. This CDR3 contains 15 residues.

This clone was seen just once. This rearrangement joins TRBV7-2 to TRBJ2-3, with 12 positions matching TRBD2. The V and J ends lost 4 bases and 5 bases, in that order; junction bases with no gene match: 4. There are 15 residues in the CDR3. Germline V lookup: CDR1 SGHTA, CDR2 FQGNSA. The CDR3 is CASSSPGLAGDTQYF. The DNA of the CDR3 is TGTGCCAGCAGCTCTCCGGGACTAGCGGGAGATACGCAGTATTTT. Full variable domain (missing parts from reference TRBV7-2 and TRBJ2-3): GAGVSQSPSNKVTEKGKDVELRCDPISGHTALYWYRQSLGQGLEFLIYFQGNSAPDKSGLPSDRFSAERTGGSVSTLTIQRTQQEDSAVYLCASSSPGLAGDTQYFGPGTRLTVL.

This chain connects TRBV9 to TRBJ2-7; D is possibly TRBD1 (5 bases). Trimming removed 4 bases at V and 6 bases at J, with 20 bases between. The CDR3 has 15 amino acids. Germline V lookup: CDR1 SGDLS, CDR2 YYNGEE. CDR3 residues: CASSPGSLRASEQYF. CDR3 nucleotide sequence: TGTGCCAGCAGCCCAGGGTCCCTAAGAGCGTCCGAGCAGTACTTC.

This clone was observed once. V is TRBV28 and J is TRBJ1-5, with D unclear. CDR1 and CDR2 from the germline V gene are MDHEN and SYDVKM. V gave up 7 bases and J gave up 6 bases, with 10 bases separating them. CDR3 length: 12 amino acids. The CDR3 is CASTVSVQPQHF. The DNA of the CDR3 is TGTGCCAGCACGGTTTCCGTTCAGCCCCAGCATTTT. Using reference TRBV28 and TRBJ1-5 for the parts outside the CDR3, the full variable domain is DVKVTQSSRYLVKRTGEKVFLECVQDMDHENMFWYRQDPGLGLRLIYFSYDVKMKEKGDIPEGYSVSREKKERFSLILESASTNQTSMYLCASTVSVQPQHFGDGTRLSIL.